This is a list of T cell receptor beta chains from one sample in a study of Graves' ophthalmopathy and Graves' hyperthyroidism. TCRdb analysed the multiplex PCR reads with MiXCR anew, one entry per CDR3 protein. The data contain around 1.1 million distinct CDR3 sequences, around a third of them singletons. Sequenced: peripheral blood or thyroid tissue (not recorded which). Source of these receptors: an adult man with Graves' hyperthyroidism. Both conserved end residues are part of each CDR3. A D gene is named only where the DNA matches it firmly. Rows may omit the clone size; those that give it use once, few, many or a size class.

J | D | size | V | DNA | CDR3
TRBJ1-6 | - | many | TRBV2 | TGTGCCAGCGTTTCAGGCGCCTGGTCACCCCTCCACTTT | CASVSGAWSPLHF
TRBJ2-6 | TRBD1 | - | TRBV10-2 | TGTGCCAGCAGTGGCCGGGACAGGTCTTTCTCTGGGGCCAACGTCCTGACTTTC | CASSGRDRSFSGANVLTF
TRBJ1-3 | - | many | TRBV20-1 | TGCAGTGCTAGAGCTGGAGGAGGGAACACCATATATTTT | CSARAGGGNTIYF
TRBJ1-4 | - | many | TRBV2 | TGTGCCAGCAGTGCCGGACCTACTGTTTTT | CASSAGPTVF
TRBJ2-7 | TRBD2 | - | TRBV2 | TGTGCCAGCCGGGTACTAGCGGGTGGGTACGAGCAGTACTTC | CASRVLAGGYEQYF
TRBJ2-6 | - | many | TRBV6-6 | TGTGCCAGCAGTTCCCTGGAGGACTCTGGGGCCAACGTCCTGACTTTC | CASSSLEDSGANVLTF
TRBJ2-7 | TRBD1 | few | TRBV7-9 | TGTGCCAGCAGCCAGCCCTGGACAGGGGCGATAAGCTCCTACGAGCAGTACTTC | CASSQPWTGAISSYEQYF
TRBJ1-5 | - | few | TRBV7-2 | TGTGCCAGCAGTCTCGTTGCGGGGGGGCCCTATCAGCCCCAGCATTTT | CASSLVAGGPYQPQHF
TRBJ1-3 | TRBD1 | - | TRBV20-1 | TGCAGTGCTAGAAAAACAGGGGCTGGAAACACCATATATTTT | CSARKTGAGNTIYF
TRBJ1-3 | TRBD1 | many | TRBV6-6 | TGTGCCAGCAGTCGAAGACGGGACAGGGGAGGTTACACCATATATTTT | CASSRRRDRGGYTIYF